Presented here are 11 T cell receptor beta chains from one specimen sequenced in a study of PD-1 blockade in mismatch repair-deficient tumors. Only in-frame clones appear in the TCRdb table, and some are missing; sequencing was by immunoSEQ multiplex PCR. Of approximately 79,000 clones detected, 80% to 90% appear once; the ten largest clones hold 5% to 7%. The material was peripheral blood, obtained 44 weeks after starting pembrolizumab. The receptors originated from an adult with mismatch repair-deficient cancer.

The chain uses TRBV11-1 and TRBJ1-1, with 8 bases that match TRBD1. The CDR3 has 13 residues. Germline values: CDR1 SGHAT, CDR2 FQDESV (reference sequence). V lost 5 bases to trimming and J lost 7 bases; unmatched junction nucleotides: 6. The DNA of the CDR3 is TGTGCCAGCAGCCGCAGGGGGCGGATTGAAGCTTTCTTT. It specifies CASSRRGRIEAFF.

The CDR3 DNA reads TGCGCCAGCAGCTTGGCCGCAGTTAGCACAGATACGCAGTATTTT. Residues: CASSLAAVSTDTQYF. The rearrangement joins TRBV5-1 to TRBJ2-3; D gene uncertain. Trimming left V 0 bases short and J 0 bases short, with 8 bases between. In germline, CDR1 is SGHRS, CDR2 YFSETQ. The CDR3 length is 15 residues.

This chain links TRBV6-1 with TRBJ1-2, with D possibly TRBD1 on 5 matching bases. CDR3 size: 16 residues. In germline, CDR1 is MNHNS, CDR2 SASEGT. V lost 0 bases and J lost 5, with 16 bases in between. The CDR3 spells CASSEASSGAGYGYTF. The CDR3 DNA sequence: TGTGCCAGCAGTGAAGCTTCTTCCGGAGCAGGGTATGGCTACACCTTC.

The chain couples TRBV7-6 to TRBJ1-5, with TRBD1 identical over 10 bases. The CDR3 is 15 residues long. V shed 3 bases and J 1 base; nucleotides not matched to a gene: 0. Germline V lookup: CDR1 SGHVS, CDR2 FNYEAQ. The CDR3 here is CASSLGQGSNQPQHF. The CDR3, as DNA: TGTGCCAGCAGCTTGGGACAGGGGAGCAATCAGCCCCAGCATTTT.

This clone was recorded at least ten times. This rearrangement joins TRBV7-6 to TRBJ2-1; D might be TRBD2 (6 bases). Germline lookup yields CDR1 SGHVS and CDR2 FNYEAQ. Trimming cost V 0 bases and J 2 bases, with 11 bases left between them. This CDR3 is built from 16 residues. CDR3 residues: CASSLALSGTYNEQFF. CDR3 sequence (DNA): TGTGCCAGCAGCTTAGCCCTTAGCGGCACCTACAATGAGCAGTTCTTC.

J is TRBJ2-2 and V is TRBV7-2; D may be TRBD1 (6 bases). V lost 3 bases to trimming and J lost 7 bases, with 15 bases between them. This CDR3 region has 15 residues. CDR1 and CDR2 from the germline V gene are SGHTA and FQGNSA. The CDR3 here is CASSLGQGISGELFF. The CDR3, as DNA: TGTGCCAGCAGCTTGGGGCAGGGGATAAGCGGGGAGCTGTTTTTT.

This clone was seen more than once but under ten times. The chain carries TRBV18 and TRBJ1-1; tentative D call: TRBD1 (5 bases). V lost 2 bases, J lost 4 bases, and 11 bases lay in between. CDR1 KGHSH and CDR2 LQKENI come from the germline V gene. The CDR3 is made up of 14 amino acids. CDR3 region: CASSPDQGSTEAFF. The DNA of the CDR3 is TGTGCCAGCTCACCAGATCAGGGTTCCACTGAAGCTTTCTTT.

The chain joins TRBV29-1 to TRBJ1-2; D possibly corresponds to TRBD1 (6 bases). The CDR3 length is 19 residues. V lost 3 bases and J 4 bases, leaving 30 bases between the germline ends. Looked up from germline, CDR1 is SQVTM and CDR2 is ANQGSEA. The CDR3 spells CSVDISPGASGGAGYGYTF. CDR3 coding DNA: TGCAGCGTTGATATATCGCCGGGAGCCAGCGGGGGCGCAGGCTATGGCTACACCTTC.

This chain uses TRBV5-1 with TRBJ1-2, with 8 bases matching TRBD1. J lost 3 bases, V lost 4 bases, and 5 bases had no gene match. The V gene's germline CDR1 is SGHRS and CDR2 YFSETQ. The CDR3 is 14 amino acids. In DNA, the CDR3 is TGCGCCAGCAGCCGACAGGGGACGGACTATGGCTACACCTTC. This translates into CASSRQGTDYGYTF.

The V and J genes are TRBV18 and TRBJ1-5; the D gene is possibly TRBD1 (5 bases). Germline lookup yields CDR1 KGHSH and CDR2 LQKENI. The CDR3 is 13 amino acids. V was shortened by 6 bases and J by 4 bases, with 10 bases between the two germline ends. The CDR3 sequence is CASSGEPNQPQHF. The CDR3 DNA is TGTGCCAGCTCGGGGGAGCCAAATCAGCCCCAGCATTTT.

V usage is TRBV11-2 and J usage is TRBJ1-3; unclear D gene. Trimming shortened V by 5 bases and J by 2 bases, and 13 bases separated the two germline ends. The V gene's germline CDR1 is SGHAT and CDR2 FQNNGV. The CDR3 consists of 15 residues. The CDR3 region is CASSLGGLPGNTIYF. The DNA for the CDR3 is TGTGCCAGCAGCCTCGGAGGGCTTCCTGGAAACACCATATATTTT.